Presented here are 19 T cell receptor beta chains from one specimen sequenced in a study of cytomegalovirus exposure and HLA in healthy donors (dated by TCRdb to about 2017). Libraries were made using the immunoSEQ multiplex PCR assay. For the multiplex PCR, a mixture combining 60 forward primers for TCR Vbeta segments and 13 reverse primers for TCR Jbeta segments was used. In its TCRdb copy, this immuneACCESS table keeps in-frame sequences only and misses some clones. Where compared with another copy, unresolved V genes explain less than half of these, and the others have no known cause. The sample profile shows about 72,000 clones; roughly 86% of them were found once. About 1.9% of the sample is in the top ten clones. Source material: PBMCs. The source of these receptors is a man between 18 and 35 years old in good health and CMV-seronegative.

V and J are TRBV13 and TRBJ2-7; D call uncertain. The CDR3 extends over 13 amino acids. V gave up 1 base and J gave up 2 bases, with 6 bases separating them. Germline CDR1 reads PRHDT; CDR2 reads FYEKMQ (reference sequence). DNA for the CDR3: TGTGCCAGCAGCTTAGAGCCTGCCTACGAGCAGTACTTC. Protein product: CASSLEPAYEQYF.

This sequence joins TRBV4-3 and TRBJ1-2, with 8 bases aligning to TRBD1. The germline V gene has CDR1 LGHNA and CDR2 YSLEER. CDR3 length: 16 amino acids. J gave up 6 bases and V 0 bases, and 9 bases lay outside the gene matches. CDR3 sequence (DNA): TGCGCCAGCAGCCAAGATGGCGGACAGGGCTTTGATGGCTACACCTTC. This sequence encodes CASSQDGGQGFDGYTF.

V gene TRBV5-1 combines with J gene TRBJ2-6; D perhaps matches TRBD1 (6 bases). Germline CDR1 and CDR2: SGHRS and YFSETQ. This CDR3 has 18 residues. The V and J ends lost 4 bases and 3 bases respectively, with 20 bases between them. Here the CDR3 DNA reads TGCGCCAGCAGCGTCGGATTTGGGGGCGAACGTGGGGCCAACGTCCTGACTTTC. Its translation: CASSVGFGGERGANVLTF.

The chain recombines TRBV11-1 with TRBJ2-7, with TRBD1 matching 7 bases. The junction had 2 bases not matched to a gene; V was cut back by 4 bases and J by 2 bases. The CDR3 has 13 amino acids. Germline loops: CDR1 SGHAT, CDR2 FQDESV (reference sequence). Written as DNA, the CDR3 is TGTGCCAGCAGCTGGGACAGAGCCTACGAGCAGTACTTC. Its protein is CASSWDRAYEQYF.

This clone appeared a few times. V gene TRBV4-3 combines with J gene TRBJ2-7; 8 positions agree with TRBD1. CDR3 length: 18 residues. Germline assignment: CDR1 LGHNA and CDR2 YSLEER. Germline trimming cut 1 base from V and 3 bases from J; bases unmatched to any gene: 14. The CDR3 region has the DNA TGCGCCAGCAGCCAAGGGTGGACAGGGCGGCTACTGGGCTACGAGCAGTACTTC. It codes for CASSQGWTGRLLGYEQYF.

The chain links TRBV6-1 to TRBJ2-7, with 12 bases matching TRBD1. V shed 3 bases, J shed 1 base, and the junction held 4 bases outside the gene matches. Germline V gives CDR1 MNHNS, CDR2 SASEGT. This CDR3 is built from 16 residues. CDR3 in amino acids: CASSDGTGGPSYEQYF. CDR3 in DNA: TGTGCCAGCAGTGACGGGACAGGGGGCCCGTCCTACGAGCAGTACTTC.

Concerning this clone itself: Its ends do not fully match the called genes, so a read error is possible. The chain links TRBV7-9 to TRBJ1-1, with TRBD1 matching 7 bases. This CDR3 region has 12 residues. Germline CDR1 is SEHNR and CDR2 is FQNEAQ (reference sequence). The CDR3 region is CSSSDRATEAFF. In DNA, the CDR3 is TGTTCCAGCTCCGACAGGGCCACTGAAGCTTTCTTT.

The chain joins TRBV4-1 to TRBJ2-4; TRBD2 matches at 8 bases. Germline values: CDR1 MGHRA, CDR2 YSYEKL. This CDR3 region has 17 residues. Losses at the gene ends were 0 bases for V and 9 bases for J; bases not matched to a gene: 13. For the CDR3, the DNA is TGCGCCAGCAGCCAAGACCGGGTCACGGGGGGGAGGGTCATTCAGTACTTC. Translation: CASSQDRVTGGRVIQYF.

This sequence joins TRBV5-6 and TRBJ2-7; 7 bases match TRBD2. The CDR3 sequence is 14 residues long. Germline CDR1 is SGHDT and CDR2 is YYEEEE. The trim removed 7 bases at V and 3 bases at J, leaving 10 bases unmatched. In DNA, the CDR3 is TGTGCCAGCGTCTTGGGCCCGGGGGGCTACGAGCAGTACTTC. It is translated as CASVLGPGGYEQYF.

V gene TRBV7-3 combines with J gene TRBJ1-1; D possibly corresponds to TRBD1 (6 bases). CDR1 and CDR2 (germline): SGHTA, FQGTGA. The V end was cut by 2 bases, the J end by 4 bases, with 14 bases between. This CDR3 has 15 residues. The CDR3 DNA is TGTGCCAGCAGCTTACGAGGGGGGGCGCGCACTGAAGCTTTCTTT. Its protein is CASSLRGGARTEAFF.

The V gene is TRBV11-2, the J gene TRBJ1-1; no definite D call. Germline V gene data show CDR1 as SGHAT and CDR2 as FQNNGV. Trimming removed 5 bases at V and 1 base at J, with 14 bases between. This CDR3 is built from 15 residues. The CDR3 loop is CASSPKDSTNTEAFF. CDR3 nucleotides: TGTGCCAGCAGCCCTAAAGACTCAACGAACACTGAAGCTTTCTTT.

The chain uses TRBV2 and TRBJ2-3; possibly TRBD1 for D (5 bases). CDR1 is SNHLY, CDR2 FYNNEI, per germline. The CDR3 has 14 amino acids. The V end was cut by 10 bases, the J end by 2 bases, with 16 bases between. The CDR3 bases are TGTGCCATCATAACTACAGGATCCACAGATACGCAGTATTTT. It is translated as CAIITTGSTDTQYF.

The chain links TRBV9 to TRBJ2-1; D unclear. Germline V lookup: CDR1 SGDLS, CDR2 YYNGEE. This CDR3 has 15 amino acids. V lost 3 bases to trimming and J lost 0 bases, with 10 bases between them. For the CDR3, the DNA is TGTGCCAGCAGCGCCACCACGAGCTCCTACAATGAGCAGTTCTTC. Protein sequence: CASSATTSSYNEQFF.

This rearrangement joins TRBV27 to TRBJ2-3; possibly TRBD1 for D (7 bases). The germline CDR1 and CDR2 sequences are MNHEY and SMNVEV (reference sequence). Deletions cut 8 bases from V and 4 bases from J, with 22 bases between. The CDR3 has 16 amino acids. The CDR3 reads CASGSTGGGGPDTQYF. In DNA form, the CDR3 reads TGTGCCAGCGGATCCACCGGAGGGGGCGGACCAGATACGCAGTATTTT.

This clone came up a few times. This chain links TRBV2 with TRBJ2-6; no clear D gene. V shed 4 bases and J shed 0 bases, with 13 bases lying between them. Germline V gives CDR1 SNHLY, CDR2 FYNNEI. The CDR3 is 17 amino acids. In DNA, the CDR3 is TGTGCCAGCAGTGGTTTTGGGCTTTTCTCTGGGGCCAACGTCCTGACTTTC. Encoded protein: CASSGFGLFSGANVLTF.

The chain uses TRBV10-3 and TRBJ1-2, with 8 bases that match TRBD1. CDR1 ENHRY and CDR2 SYGVKD come from the germline V gene. V was clipped by 2 bases and J by 8 bases; unmatched bases: 7. This CDR3 region has 14 residues. This CDR3 is CAISEGQGRRGYTF. CDR3 nucleotide sequence: TGTGCCATCAGTGAGGGACAGGGAAGGAGAGGCTACACCTTC.

V and J are TRBV7-9 and TRBJ1-1, with a possible D match to TRBD1 (6 bases). The CDR3 runs to 15 residues. Germline loops: CDR1 SEHNR, CDR2 FQNEAQ (reference sequence). With 0 bases removed from V and 1 base from J, the gap between germline ends came to 9 bases. The CDR3 region is CASSLAETGNTEAFF. The CDR3 bases are TGTGCCAGCAGCTTAGCAGAGACAGGGAACACTGAAGCTTTCTTT.

The chain carries TRBV5-4 and TRBJ2-1; 14 nucleotides line up with TRBD2. CDR1 and CDR2 from the germline V gene are SGHNT and YYREEE (reference sequence). The CDR3 is made up of 17 amino acids. The V segment lost 3 bases and the J segment 8 bases; nucleotides outside the gene matches: 10. The CDR3 protein is CASSSLTGLAGVYEQFF. CDR3 coding DNA: TGTGCCAGCAGCTCGCTCACGGGACTAGCGGGAGTTTATGAGCAGTTCTTC.

The chain carries TRBV10-2 and TRBJ1-3, with 7 bases lining up with TRBD1. This CDR3 comprises 15 residues. Germline loops: CDR1 WSHSY, CDR2 SAAADI. Trimming removed 5 bases from V and 0 bases from J; junction bases left unmatched: 4. The CDR3 sequence is CASSNTGVSGNTIYF. The CDR3 bases are TGCGCCAGCAGTAACACAGGGGTCTCTGGAAACACCATATATTTT.